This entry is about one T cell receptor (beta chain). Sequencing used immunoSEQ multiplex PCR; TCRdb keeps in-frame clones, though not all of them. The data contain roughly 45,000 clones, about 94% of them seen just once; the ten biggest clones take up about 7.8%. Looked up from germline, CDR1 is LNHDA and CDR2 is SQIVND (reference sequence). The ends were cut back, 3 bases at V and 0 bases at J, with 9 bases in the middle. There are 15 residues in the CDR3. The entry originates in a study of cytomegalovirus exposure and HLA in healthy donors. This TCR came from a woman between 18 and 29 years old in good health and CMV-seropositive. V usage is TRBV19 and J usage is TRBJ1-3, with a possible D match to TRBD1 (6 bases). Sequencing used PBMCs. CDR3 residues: CASSMDSNSGNTIYF. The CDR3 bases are TGTGCCAGTAGTATGGACAGCAACTCTGGAAACACCATATATTTT.